The 17 T cell receptor beta chains reported below all come from one sample, sequenced in a study of CD8 T cells in ankylosing spondylitis. TCRdb processed the 5' RACE reads anew with MiXCR; each CDR3 protein has one entry. The sample holds 250,000 or so distinct CDR3 sequences, over 9.5% seen once. Material: blood, either unsorted or a sorted T cell fraction (not recorded which). These receptors originate from a male donor with ankylosing spondylitis or in good health (not recorded which).

This clonotype was recorded at least ten times. V gene TRBV20-1 combines with J gene TRBJ2-2; D might be TRBD1 (5 bases). CDR1 and CDR2 (germline): DFQATT, SNEGSKA (reference sequence). Between the trimmed V and J ends, which lost 0 bases and 4 bases, there was a span of 18 bases. The CDR3 length is 17 residues. For the CDR3, the DNA is TGCAGTGCTAGAGATCTATTTAAGGGGCCGACCACCGGGGAGCTGTTTTTT. This translates into CSARDLFKGPTTGELFF.

This clonotype was detected many times. The V and J genes are TRBV27 and TRBJ2-3; possibly TRBD1 for D (5 bases). V was cut by 6 bases and J by 9 bases, with 16 bases left in between. The CDR3 spans 13 residues. The germline V gene encodes CDR1 MNHEY and CDR2 SMNVEV (reference sequence). CDR3 loop: CASSSSFGATQYF. CDR3 nucleotides: TGTGCCAGCAGCTCTTCCTTTGGGGCAACGCAGTATTTT.

Many counts were recorded for this clonotype. The genes are TRBV20-1 and TRBJ2-5; D might be TRBD1 (5 bases). The ends were cut back, 5 bases at V and 3 bases at J, with 13 bases in the middle. Per the germline V gene, CDR1 is DFQATT and CDR2 is SNEGSKA (reference sequence). The CDR3 loop spans 13 amino acids. CDR3 sequence (DNA): TGCAGTGCTCCCCGTAGGGGAAAAGAGACCCAGTACTTC. Protein product: CSAPRRGKETQYF.

The chain couples TRBV10-3 to TRBJ1-2, with 7 positions matching TRBD1. The germline CDR1 and CDR2 sequences are ENHRY and SYGVKD. The CDR3 spans 15 residues. The ends lost 3 bases at V and 8 bases at J; junction bases unmatched: 12. CDR3 nucleotide sequence: TGTGCCATCAGTGACTCCACCGGGACAGTCGAGGGCTACACCTTC. Protein sequence: CAISDSTGTVEGYTF.

This clonotype came up a few times. The chain uses TRBV10-1 and TRBJ2-7; 8 positions match TRBD2. Trimming removed 2 bases from V and 6 bases from J; junction bases left unmatched: 3. The CDR3 length is 13 residues. Germline V gives CDR1 WNHNN, CDR2 SYGVQD (reference sequence). CDR3 nucleotide sequence: TGCGCCAGCAGTGAGAGGCTAGCGGGCGAGCAGTACTTC. Protein product: CASSERLAGEQYF.

This clonotype was recorded only once. The CDR3 loop is CAKGGGSTDTQYF. The CDR3 nucleotides are TGTGCCAAGGGGGGGGGAAGCACAGATACGCAGTATTTT. V and J are TRBV7-2 and TRBJ2-3; D perhaps matches TRBD2 (7 bases). The CDR3 covers 13 residues. With 10 bases removed from V and 0 bases from J, the gap between germline ends came to 11 bases. CDR1 SGHTA and CDR2 FQGNSA come from the germline V gene.

For this clonotype: This may be a read error, as it is one base from a much larger clone. The chain joins TRBV3-1 to TRBJ1-5, with TRBD1 identical over 8 bases. CDR1 is LGHDT and CDR2 is YNNKEL in the germline V gene (reference sequence). Unmatched junction bases numbered 13, after V lost 5 bases and J lost 7 bases. This CDR3 is built from 16 residues. The CDR3 here is CASSSTPTGDEQPQHF. Here the CDR3 DNA reads TGTGCCAGCAGCTCCACCCCGACAGGGGATGAACAGCCCCAGCATTTT.

This clonotype was seen at least ten times. The chain combines TRBV6-5 with TRBJ2-7; D is perhaps TRBD1 (5 bases). The germline CDR1 and CDR2 sequences are MNHEY and SVGAGI. V lost 0 bases and J lost 9, with 21 bases in between. The CDR3 extends over 16 amino acids. CDR3 nucleotide sequence: TGTGCCAGCAGTTACTCGAAGTCATTATTCCTTCAGGGGCAGTACTTC. This translates into CASSYSKSLFLQGQYF.

The table lists this clonotype with many counts. The rearrangement uses TRBV29-1 and TRBJ1-2; D unclear. CDR3 length equals 14 residues. Germline CDR1 SQVTM, CDR2 ANQGSEA. Trimming took off 3 bases at V and 4 bases at J, with 15 bases between the two ends. Here the CDR3 reads CSVETTDGIYGYTF. The CDR3 coding sequence is TGCAGCGTTGAGACTACGGACGGCATCTATGGCTACACCTTC.

This clonotype was observed a handful of times. The chain combines TRBV11-2 with TRBJ1-3; D not resolved. The CDR3 runs 16 residues. Germline V gene lookup returns CDR1 SGHAT and CDR2 FQNNGV. V lost 0 bases and J 0 bases, leaving 9 bases between the germline ends. The CDR3 DNA sequence: TGTGCCAGCAGCTTAGATCGGGCAAGCTCTGGAAACACCATATATTTT. As protein: CASSLDRASSGNTIYF.

This clonotype was seen repeatedly, ten times or more. The DNA of the CDR3 is TGTGCCAGCAGCCTTGCTAGCGGGATAAGGGAGACCCAGTACTTC. It codes for CASSLASGIRETQYF. The genes are TRBV3-1 and TRBJ2-5, with TRBD2 matching over 9 bases. V lost 4 bases and J lost 5; bases outside the gene matches: 8. Germline CDR1 reads LGHDT; CDR2 reads YNNKEL (reference sequence). The CDR3 length is 15 residues.

This clonotype was counted at least ten times. This rearrangement joins TRBV20-1 to TRBJ2-5; TRBD2 agrees at 12 bases. CDR3 size: 13 residues. J lost 5 bases, V lost 4 bases, and 2 bases had no gene match. CDR1 is DFQATT, CDR2 SNEGSKA, per germline (reference sequence). The CDR3 coding sequence is TGCAGTGCTACACTAGCGGGGGGTGAGACCCAGTACTTC. As protein: CSATLAGGETQYF.

Ten or more counts support this clonotype. The J gene is TRBJ1-5, the V gene TRBV6-1, with 10 positions matching TRBD1. Germline lookup yields CDR1 MNHNS and CDR2 SASEGT. The CDR3 spans 15 residues. V gave up 6 bases and J gave up 3 bases; unmatched junction bases: 5. This CDR3 is CASSLTGGNNQPQHF. The DNA of the CDR3 is TGTGCCAGCAGCTTGACAGGGGGCAACAATCAGCCCCAGCATTTT.

The CDR3 sequence is CASSLGRFNTNTEAFF. In DNA, the CDR3 is TGTGCCAGCAGCTTAGGTCGGTTTAACACGAACACTGAAGCTTTCTTT. The V and J genes are TRBV11-2 and TRBJ1-1; no firm D call. The germline gives CDR1 SGHAT, CDR2 FQNNGV. The CDR3 length is 16 residues. Trimming removed 1 base from V and 1 base from J, with 13 bases in between. Using reference TRBV11-2 and TRBJ1-1 for the parts outside the CDR3, the full variable domain is EAGVAQSPRYKIIEKRQSVAFWCNPISGHATLYWYQQILGQGPKLLIQFQNNGVVDDSQLPKDRFSAERLKGVDSTLKIQPAKLEDSAVYLCASSLGRFNTNTEAFFGQGTRLTVV.

The table lists this clonotype with many counts. The chain is built from TRBV11-1 and TRBJ2-7, with unresolved D. V lost 1 base, J lost 5 bases, and 18 bases lay in between. Per germline, CDR1 SGHAT and CDR2 FQDESV (reference sequence). The CDR3 has 16 residues. The CDR3 protein is CASSLDLPARPHEQYF. The CDR3 region has the DNA TGTGCCAGCAGCTTAGATTTGCCGGCCAGGCCCCACGAGCAGTACTTC.

This clonotype has at least ten counts. The chain employs TRBV20-1 and TRBJ2-1; D call uncertain. CDR1 and CDR2 (germline): DFQATT, SNEGSKA (reference sequence). Trimming pared 0 bases from V and 8 bases from J, leaving 14 bases between. The CDR3 covers 14 residues. The DNA for the CDR3 is TGCAGTGCTAGAGAACCTACGAAGGGTCATGAGCAGTTCTTC. Its translation is CSAREPTKGHEQFF.

In this sample, this clonotype turned up many times. The chain combines TRBV5-6 with TRBJ1-1; no definite D call. This CDR3 is 16 amino acids long. V was clipped by 6 bases and J by 1 base, with 19 bases between them. Germline V gene data show CDR1 as SGHDT and CDR2 as YYEEEE. CDR3 loop: CASTPSAGDPNTEAFF. DNA of the CDR3: TGTGCCAGCACCCCCTCGGCAGGAGACCCGAACACTGAAGCTTTCTTT.